The clone carrying this T cell receptor beta chain was seen only once. The antigen remains unidentified. The sample is drawn from a study of prognosis after radiotherapy for stage I lung cancer. Turning to the study itself: The roughly 12 male and six or seven female patients were aged 53 to 84, median roughly 70 years. Whole-study results and caveats: Differential TRBV and TRBJ gene usage was reported between patients with metastases and patients without them.

Genomic DNA served as the source from which two-round multiplex PCR generated TCR beta CDR3 amplicons. First-round PCR amplification was performed with primers specific to each TRBV and TRBJ gene. During the second PCR round, universal primers were used. TCRdb re-derived calls from the multiplex PCR reads in MiXCR, one entry per CDR3 protein. The sample holds approximately 30,000 distinct CDR3 sequences, roughly 30% seen once. With 9 bases removed from V and 6 bases from J, the gap between germline ends came to 19 bases. The germline CDR1 and CDR2 sequences are KGHDR and SFDVKD. There are 14 residues in the CDR3.

This TCR was sampled from a donor aged 50 or older with non-small cell lung cancer. The source material was PBMCs, sampled before or after stereotactic body radiation therapy (not recorded which). The rearrangement joins TRBV24-1 to TRBJ1-2; possible D gene TRBD1, 6 bases. The CDR3 is CATPTGRKGNGYTF. Here the CDR3 DNA reads TGTGCCACCCCTACAGGGAGGAAGGGGAATGGCTACACCTTC.